This T cell receptor beta chain was sequenced in a study of blood T cell repertoires in COVID-19 (dated by TCRdb to the early 2020s). Regarding the research as a whole: The collaborator samples originated in the United States, Italy and Spain and spanned the acute and convalescent phases of COVID-19. Where HLA class I and class II types were available, the types were taken from metadata supplied by the sample provider, not from assay-based typing. A de-identified subject ID, COVID-19 status, age in years and sex were almost always included in the sample metadata. The prospective study material was composed of cDNA or gDNA derived from T cells, B-cell-depleted T cells, or PBMCs. Subjects who had been exposed to COVID-19, were actively infected with it, or had recovered from it provided the deeply sampled blood TCRbeta repertoires that made up the dataset. The samples were drawn from the first 160 participants of the ongoing ImmuneRACE study and from 1,200 or so subjects provided by 6 global collaborators. A freely available public database, intended as a resource for researchers studying the immune response to SARS-CoV-2, is where the repertoires were released.

V loses 5 bases, J loses 3 bases, and the germline ends lie 11 bases apart. In the germline V gene (reference sequence), CDR1 corresponds to SGHNT and CDR2 to YYREEE. There are 13 amino acids in the CDR3, from cysteine to phenylalanine inclusive. Just the 39-base CDR3 DNA is kept, in frame starting at base 1. Participants in the prospective study were aged 18 to 89 years, lived in under 30 United States geographic areas, and enrolled through a virtual design. In the prospective study, cohorts were assigned on the basis of participant-reported clinical history obtained from a screening survey and a study questionnaire. Recovered participants in ImmuneRACE Cohort 3 were defined as having two consecutive negative NP/OP PCR tests, clearance from a healthcare professional, or resolution of symptoms. Mobile phlebotomists in the prospective study collected whole blood, serum and a nasopharyngeal or oropharyngeal swab from every participant. Over a 2-month period, participants in the prospective study had the option of providing additional blood draws and questionnaires. Before DNA extraction, prospective study blood samples were shipped either frozen or at room temperature.

This clone has just a few counts. Its antigen is still unknown. Base qualities are not recorded, but no much larger clone differs from it by a single base. The immunoSEQ Assay, a bias-controlled multiplex PCR, was used to amplify TCRbeta CDR3 regions from genomic DNA. In the source study's methods: Nucleated cell counts per sample were estimated from amplification of reference gene primers within the assay. To quantify the absolute abundance of each unique TCRbeta CDR3 rearrangement, sequence reads were collapsed and filtered. For each sample, productive Simpson clonality was calculated by taking the square root of Simpson's diversity index across productive rearrangements. TCRdb provides this immuneACCESS table in a form limited to in-frame rearrangements. Some clones are lacking; in checked studies, under half of them reflect an unresolved V gene, and why the rest are absent is not known. The V and J calls and clone size are taken from that table; D and trimming were inferred from the DNA. This sample gives 110,000 to 150,000 clones in total; 78% of them show up just once. Together, the top ten hold about 6% of the sample.

Here is what the overall study found, with its caveats: The amount of clinical and demographic metadata varied by source and participant and was provided uncurated.

The sequence joins TRBV5-4 to TRBJ1-2, with the D gene not confidently named. Source material: PBMCs or T cells enriched from blood (not recorded which). The clonotype comes from a woman aged 45-65 years who had recovered from COVID-19. The nucleotide sequence is given as TGTGCCAGCAGTACCGGAGCGGACTATGGCTACACCTTC. It translates as CASSTGADYGYTF.